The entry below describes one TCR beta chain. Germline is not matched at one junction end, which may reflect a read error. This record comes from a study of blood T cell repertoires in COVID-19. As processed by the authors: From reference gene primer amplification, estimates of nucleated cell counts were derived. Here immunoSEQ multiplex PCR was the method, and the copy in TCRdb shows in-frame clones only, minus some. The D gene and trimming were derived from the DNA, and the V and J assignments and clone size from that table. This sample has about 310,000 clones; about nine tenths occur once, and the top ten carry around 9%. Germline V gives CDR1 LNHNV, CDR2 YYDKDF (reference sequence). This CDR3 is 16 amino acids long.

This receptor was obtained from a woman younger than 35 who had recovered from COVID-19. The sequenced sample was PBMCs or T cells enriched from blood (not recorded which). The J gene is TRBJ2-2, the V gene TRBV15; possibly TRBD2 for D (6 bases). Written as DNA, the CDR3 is TGTGCCACCAGCAGAGGACTAGGTAGGAACGCCGGGGAGCTGTTTTTT. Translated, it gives CATSRGLGRNAGELFF. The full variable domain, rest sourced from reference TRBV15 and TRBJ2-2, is DAMVIQNPRYQVTQFGKPVTLSCSQTLNHNVMYWYQQKSSQAPKLLFHYYDKDFNNEADTPDNFQSRRPNTSFCFLDIRSPGLGDTAMYLCATSRGLGRNAGELFFGEGSRLTVL.